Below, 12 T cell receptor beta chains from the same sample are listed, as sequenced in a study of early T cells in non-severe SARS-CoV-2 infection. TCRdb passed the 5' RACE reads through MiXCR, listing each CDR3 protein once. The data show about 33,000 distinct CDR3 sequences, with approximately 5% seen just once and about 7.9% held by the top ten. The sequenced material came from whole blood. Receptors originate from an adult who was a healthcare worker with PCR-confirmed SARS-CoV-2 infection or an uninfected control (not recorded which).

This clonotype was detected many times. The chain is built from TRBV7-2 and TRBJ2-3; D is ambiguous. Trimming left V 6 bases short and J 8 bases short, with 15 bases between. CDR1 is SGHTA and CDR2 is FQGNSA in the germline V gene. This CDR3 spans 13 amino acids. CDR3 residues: CASSPTNSGTQYF. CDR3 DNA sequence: TGTGCCAGCAGTCCAACTAATTCGGGTACGCAGTATTTT.

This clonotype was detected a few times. The CDR3 DNA reads TGTGCCAGCAGCTTAGGGGGCGGACAGGCGGGCGAGCAGTACTTC. This codes for CASSLGGGQAGEQYF. This rearrangement joins TRBV7-9 to TRBJ2-7, with TRBD1 identical over 7 bases. CDR1 is SEHNR, CDR2 FQNEAQ, per germline (reference sequence). There are 15 residues in the CDR3. The ends lost 1 base at V and 6 bases at J; junction bases unmatched: 9.

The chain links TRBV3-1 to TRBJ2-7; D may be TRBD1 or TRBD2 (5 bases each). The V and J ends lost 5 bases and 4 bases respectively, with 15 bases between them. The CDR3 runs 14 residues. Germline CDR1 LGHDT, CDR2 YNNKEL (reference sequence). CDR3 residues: CASSYPGRLYEQYF. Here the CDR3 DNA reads TGTGCCAGCAGCTACCCGGGACGGCTGTACGAGCAGTACTTC.

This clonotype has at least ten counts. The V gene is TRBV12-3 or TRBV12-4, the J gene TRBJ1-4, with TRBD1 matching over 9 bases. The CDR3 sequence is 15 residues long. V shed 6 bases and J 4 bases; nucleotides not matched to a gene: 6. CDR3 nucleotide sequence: TGTGCCAGCAGGAACACGGACAGGGGTAATGAAAAACTGTTTTTT. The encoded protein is CASRNTDRGNEKLFF.

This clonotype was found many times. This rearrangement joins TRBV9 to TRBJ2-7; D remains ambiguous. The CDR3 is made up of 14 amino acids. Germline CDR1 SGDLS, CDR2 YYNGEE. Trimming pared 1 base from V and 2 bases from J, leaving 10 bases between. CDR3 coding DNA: TGTGCCAGCAGCGTATTAGACGCACCCTACGAGCAGTACTTC. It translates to CASSVLDAPYEQYF.

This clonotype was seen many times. The DNA of the CDR3 is TGTGCCAGCAGCCAGGGACCAGCGGCAGATACGCAGTATTTT. Translation: CASSQGPAADTQYF. The chain recombines TRBV7-7 with TRBJ2-3; tentatively, D is TRBD1 or TRBD2 (5 bases each). In germline, CDR1 is SSHAT, CDR2 FNYEAQ (reference sequence). There are 14 residues in the CDR3. V lost 5 bases and J lost 4, with 13 bases in between.

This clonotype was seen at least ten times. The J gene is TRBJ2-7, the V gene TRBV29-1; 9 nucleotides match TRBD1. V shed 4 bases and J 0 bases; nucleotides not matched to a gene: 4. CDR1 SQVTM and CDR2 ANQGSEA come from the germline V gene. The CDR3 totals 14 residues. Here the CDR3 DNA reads TGCAGCGTTGTTGGGGGACAGGGCTCCTACGAGCAGTACTTC. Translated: CSVVGGQGSYEQYF.

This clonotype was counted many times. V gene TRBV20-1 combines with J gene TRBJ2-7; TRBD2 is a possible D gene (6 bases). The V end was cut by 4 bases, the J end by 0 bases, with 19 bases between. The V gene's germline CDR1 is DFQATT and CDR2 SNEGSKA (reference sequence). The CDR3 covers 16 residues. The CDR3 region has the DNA TGCAGTGCTAAAGAGAGGAAGCGGGCGATCTCCTACGAGCAGTACTTC. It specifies CSAKERKRAISYEQYF.

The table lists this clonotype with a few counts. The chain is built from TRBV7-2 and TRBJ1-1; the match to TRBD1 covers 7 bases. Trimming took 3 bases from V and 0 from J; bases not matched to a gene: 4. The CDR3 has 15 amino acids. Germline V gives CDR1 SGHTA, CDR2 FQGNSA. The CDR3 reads CASSFQGGMNTEAFF. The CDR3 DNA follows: TGTGCCAGCAGCTTTCAGGGGGGGATGAACACTGAAGCTTTCTTT.

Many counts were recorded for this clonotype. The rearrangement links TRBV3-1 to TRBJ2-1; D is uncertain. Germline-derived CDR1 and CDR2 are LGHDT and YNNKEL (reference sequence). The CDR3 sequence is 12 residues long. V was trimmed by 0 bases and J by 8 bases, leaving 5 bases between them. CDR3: CASSQETDEQFF. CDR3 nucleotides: TGTGCCAGCAGCCAAGAAACCGATGAGCAGTTCTTC.

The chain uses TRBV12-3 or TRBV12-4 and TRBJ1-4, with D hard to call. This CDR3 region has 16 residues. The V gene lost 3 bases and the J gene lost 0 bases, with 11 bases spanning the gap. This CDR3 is CASSFSPPSTNEKLFF. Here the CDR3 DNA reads TGTGCCAGCAGTTTTTCCCCGCCATCAACTAATGAAAAACTGTTTTTT.

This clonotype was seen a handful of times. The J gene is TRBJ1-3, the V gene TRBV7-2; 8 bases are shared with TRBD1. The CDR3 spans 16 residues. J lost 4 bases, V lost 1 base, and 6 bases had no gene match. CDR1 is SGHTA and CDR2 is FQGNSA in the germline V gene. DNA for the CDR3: TGTGCCAGCAGCTTAGAGACAGGGGTCTACGGAAACACCATATATTTT. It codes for CASSLETGVYGNTIYF. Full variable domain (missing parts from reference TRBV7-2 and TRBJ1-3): GAGVSQSPSNKVTEKGKDVELRCDPISGHTALYWYRQSLGQGLEFLIYFQGNSAPDKSGLPSDRFSAERTGGSVSTLTIQRTQQEDSAVYLCASSLETGVYGNTIYFGEGSWLTVV.